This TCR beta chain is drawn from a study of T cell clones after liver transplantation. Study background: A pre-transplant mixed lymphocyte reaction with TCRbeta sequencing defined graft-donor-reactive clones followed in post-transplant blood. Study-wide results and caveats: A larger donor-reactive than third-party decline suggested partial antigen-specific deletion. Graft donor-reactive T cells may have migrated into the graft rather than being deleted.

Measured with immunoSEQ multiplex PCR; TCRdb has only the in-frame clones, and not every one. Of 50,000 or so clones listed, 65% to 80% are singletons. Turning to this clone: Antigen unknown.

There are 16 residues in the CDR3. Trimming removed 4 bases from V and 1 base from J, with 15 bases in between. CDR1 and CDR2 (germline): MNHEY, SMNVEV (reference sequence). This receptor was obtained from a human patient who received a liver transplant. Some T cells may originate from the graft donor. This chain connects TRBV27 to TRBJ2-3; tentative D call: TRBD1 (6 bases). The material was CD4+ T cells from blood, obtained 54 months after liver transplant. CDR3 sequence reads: CASSSPQGSGTDTQYF. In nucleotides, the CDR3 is TGTGCCAGCAGTTCCCCACAGGGTTCCGGCACAGATACGCAGTATTTT.